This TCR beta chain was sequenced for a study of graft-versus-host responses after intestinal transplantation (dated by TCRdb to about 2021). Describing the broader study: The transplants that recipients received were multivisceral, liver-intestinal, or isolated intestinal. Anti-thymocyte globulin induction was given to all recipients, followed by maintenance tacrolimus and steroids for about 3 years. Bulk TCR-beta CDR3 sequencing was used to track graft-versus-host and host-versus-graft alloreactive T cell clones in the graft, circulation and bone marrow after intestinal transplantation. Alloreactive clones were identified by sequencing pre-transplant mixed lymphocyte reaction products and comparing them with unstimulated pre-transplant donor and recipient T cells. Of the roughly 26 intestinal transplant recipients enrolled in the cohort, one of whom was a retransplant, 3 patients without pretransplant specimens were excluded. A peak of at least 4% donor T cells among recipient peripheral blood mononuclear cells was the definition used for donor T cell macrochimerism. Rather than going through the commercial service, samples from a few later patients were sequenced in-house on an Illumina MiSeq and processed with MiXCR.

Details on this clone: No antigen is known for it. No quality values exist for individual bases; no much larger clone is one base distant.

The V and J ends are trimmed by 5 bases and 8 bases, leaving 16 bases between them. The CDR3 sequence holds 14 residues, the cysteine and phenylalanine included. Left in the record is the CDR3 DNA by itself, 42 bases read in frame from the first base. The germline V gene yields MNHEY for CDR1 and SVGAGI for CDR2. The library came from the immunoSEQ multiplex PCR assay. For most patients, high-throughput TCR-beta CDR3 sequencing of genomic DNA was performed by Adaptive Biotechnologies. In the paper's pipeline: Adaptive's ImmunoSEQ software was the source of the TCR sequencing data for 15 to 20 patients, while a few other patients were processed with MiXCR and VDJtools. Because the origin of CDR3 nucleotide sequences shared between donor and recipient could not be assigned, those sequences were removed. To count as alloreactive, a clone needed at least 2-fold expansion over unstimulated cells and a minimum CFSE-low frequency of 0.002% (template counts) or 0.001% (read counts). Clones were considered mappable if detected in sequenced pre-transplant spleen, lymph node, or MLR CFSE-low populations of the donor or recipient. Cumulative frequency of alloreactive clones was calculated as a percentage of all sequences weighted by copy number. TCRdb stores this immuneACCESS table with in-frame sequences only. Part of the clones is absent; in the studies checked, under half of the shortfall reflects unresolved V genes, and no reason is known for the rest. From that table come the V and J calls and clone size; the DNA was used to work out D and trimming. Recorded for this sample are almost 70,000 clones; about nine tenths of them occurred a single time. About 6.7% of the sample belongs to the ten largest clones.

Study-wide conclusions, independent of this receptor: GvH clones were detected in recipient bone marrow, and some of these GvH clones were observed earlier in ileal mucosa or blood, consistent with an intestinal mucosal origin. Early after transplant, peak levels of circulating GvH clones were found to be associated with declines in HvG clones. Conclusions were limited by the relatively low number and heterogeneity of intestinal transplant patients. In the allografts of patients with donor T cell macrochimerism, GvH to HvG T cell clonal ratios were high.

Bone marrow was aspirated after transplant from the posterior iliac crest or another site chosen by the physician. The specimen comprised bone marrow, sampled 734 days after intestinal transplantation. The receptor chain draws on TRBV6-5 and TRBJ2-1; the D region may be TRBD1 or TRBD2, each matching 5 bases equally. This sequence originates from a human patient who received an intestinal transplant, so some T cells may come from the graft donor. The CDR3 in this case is CASSKGSGADEQFF. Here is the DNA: TGTGCCAGCAGTAAGGGGAGTGGTGCAGATGAGCAGTTCTTC.